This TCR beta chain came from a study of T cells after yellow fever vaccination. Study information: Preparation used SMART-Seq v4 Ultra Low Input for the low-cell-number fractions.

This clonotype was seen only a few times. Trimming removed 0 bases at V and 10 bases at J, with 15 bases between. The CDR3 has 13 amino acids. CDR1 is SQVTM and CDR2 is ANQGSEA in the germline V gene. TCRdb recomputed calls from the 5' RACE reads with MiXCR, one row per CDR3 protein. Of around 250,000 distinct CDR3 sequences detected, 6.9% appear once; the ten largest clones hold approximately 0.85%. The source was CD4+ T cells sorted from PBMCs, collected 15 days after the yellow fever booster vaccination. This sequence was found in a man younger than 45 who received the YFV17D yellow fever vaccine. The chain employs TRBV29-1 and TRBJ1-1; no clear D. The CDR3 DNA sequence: TGCAGCGTTGAAGACGAGCGGCGTCGTGGAGCTTTCTTT. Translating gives CSVEDERRRGAFF.